This paragraph covers one T cell receptor beta chain sequence. This sample is drawn from a study of blood T cell repertoires in COVID-19. Using immunoSEQ multiplex PCR, the repertoire was profiled, and TCRdb retains in-frame clones only, with some absent. This table holds 55,000 to 80,000 clones, around nine tenths found once. Germline V gene data show CDR1 as SGHVS and CDR2 as FQNEAQ. The V and J ends lost 1 base and 4 bases respectively, with 11 bases between them. The CDR3 totals 15 residues. The sequence came from a man aged 65 to 79 with acute or convalescent COVID-19. This chain joins TRBV7-8 and TRBJ1-5; D is unresolved. Material: peripheral blood. The CDR3 spells CASSLDTGVNQPQHF. The CDR3 DNA follows: TGTGCCAGCAGCTTAGACACCGGGGTTAATCAGCCCCAGCATTTT.